The following is a TCR beta chain sequence with its context. Researchers made TCR cDNA using 5'RACE template switching, and this step added a universal primer site and UMIs. Via MiXCR, TCRdb re-called the 5' RACE reads, giving one row per CDR3 protein. The sample has under 50,000 distinct CDR3 sequences; around 6.4% are singletons. This record comes from a study of T cells after yellow fever vaccination. The study, taken as a whole, reports: Most primary-vaccination clones recurred post-booster (around 95% CD4, 88% CD8). Abundant clonotypes (contaminants from the bulk population) could be present in FACS-sorted repertoires.

Germline assignment: CDR1 DFQATT and CDR2 SNEGSKA (reference sequence). The CDR3 runs to 16 residues. Trimming took 4 bases from V and 7 from J, leaving 22 bases between them. The source was PBMCs, either bulk or a sorted T-cell subset (CD4+, CD8+, memory, or dextramer-sorted; not recorded which), collected 45 days after the yellow fever booster vaccination. The rearrangement joins TRBV20-1 to TRBJ2-2; D is undetermined. The source is a man aged 25-45 years who received the YFV17D yellow fever vaccine. The CDR3 here is CSATNTRRQTVGELFF. The CDR3 DNA reads TGCAGTGCTACGAATACGCGGCGTCAGACCGTCGGGGAGCTGTTTTTT.